This T cell receptor (beta chain) was captured in a study of blood T cell repertoires in COVID-19. Sequenced by immunoSEQ multiplex PCR; TCRdb stores in-frame clones only, minus some. Of approximately 360,000 clones listed, around 87% are singletons. The CDR3 loop spans 15 amino acids. CDR1 MDHEN and CDR2 SYDVKM come from the germline V gene. V lost 3 bases and J lost 2; bases outside the gene matches: 4. The receptor's source is a man between 18 and 29 years old with active or convalescent COVID-19. This chain uses TRBV28 with TRBJ1-5, with 7 bases matching TRBD1. Material for sequencing was peripheral blood. For the CDR3, the DNA is TGTGCCAGCAGTTTGCACAGGGGTGGCAATCAGCCCCAGCATTTT. Residues: CASSLHRGGNQPQHF.